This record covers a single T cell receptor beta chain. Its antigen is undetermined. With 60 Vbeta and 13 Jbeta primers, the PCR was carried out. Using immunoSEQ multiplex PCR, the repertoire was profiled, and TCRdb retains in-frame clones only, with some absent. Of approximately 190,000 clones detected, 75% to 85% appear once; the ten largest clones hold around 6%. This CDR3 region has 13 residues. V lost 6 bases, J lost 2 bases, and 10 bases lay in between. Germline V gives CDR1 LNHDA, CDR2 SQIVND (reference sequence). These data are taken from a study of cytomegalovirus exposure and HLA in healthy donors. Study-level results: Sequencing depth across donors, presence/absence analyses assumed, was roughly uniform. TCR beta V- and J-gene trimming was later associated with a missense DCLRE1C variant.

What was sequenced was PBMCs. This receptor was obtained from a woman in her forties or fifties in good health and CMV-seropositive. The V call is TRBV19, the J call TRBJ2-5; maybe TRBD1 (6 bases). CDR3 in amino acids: CASRPRGQETQYF. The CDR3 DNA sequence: TGTGCCAGTAGGCCCAGGGGACAAGAGACCCAGTACTTC. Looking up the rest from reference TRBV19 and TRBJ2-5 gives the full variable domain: DGGITQSPKYLFRKEGQNVTLSCEQNLNHDAMYWYRQDPGQGLRLIYYSQIVNDFQKGDIAEGYSVSREKKESFPLTVTSAQKNPTAFYLCASRPRGQETQYFGPGTRLLVL.